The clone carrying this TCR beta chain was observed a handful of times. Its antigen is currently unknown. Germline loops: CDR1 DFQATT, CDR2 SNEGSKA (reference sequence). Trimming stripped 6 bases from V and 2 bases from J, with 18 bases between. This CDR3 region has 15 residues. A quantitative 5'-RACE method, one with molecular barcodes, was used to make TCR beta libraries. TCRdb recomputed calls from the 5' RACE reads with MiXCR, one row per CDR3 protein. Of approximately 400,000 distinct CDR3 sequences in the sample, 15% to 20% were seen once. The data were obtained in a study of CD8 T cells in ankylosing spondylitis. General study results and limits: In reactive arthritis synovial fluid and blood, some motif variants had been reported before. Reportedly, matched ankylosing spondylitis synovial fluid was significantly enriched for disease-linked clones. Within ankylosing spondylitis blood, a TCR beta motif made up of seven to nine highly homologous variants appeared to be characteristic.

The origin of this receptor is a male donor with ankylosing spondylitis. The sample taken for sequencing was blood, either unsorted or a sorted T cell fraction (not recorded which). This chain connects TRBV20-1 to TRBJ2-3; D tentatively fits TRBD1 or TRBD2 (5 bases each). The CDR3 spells CSAPSGRDPTDTQYF. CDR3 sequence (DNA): TGCAGTGCCCCCTCCGGCCGGGACCCCACAGATACGCAGTATTTT.